The 9 T cell receptor beta chains below were found in one sample sequenced in a study of T-cell memory formation after mild COVID-19. MiXCR was run by TCRdb on the 5' RACE reads, yielding one entry per CDR3 protein. The data contain some 40,000 distinct CDR3 sequences, less than 7.5% of them singletons. Sequencing used PBMCs or a T cell subset sorted from them (not recorded which). These receptors originate from a man between 18 and 35 years old who had mild COVID-19 (a few samples of this study predate the infection). Cell type and time point are not known.

The table lists this clonotype with a few counts. The CDR3 does not end in the conserved phenylalanine or tryptophan, so this is likely a read error. The limits of the CDR3 on the DNA are not certain, so only TCRdb's listed CDR3 is given. The rearrangement uses TRBV29-1 and TRBJ1-1. Germline lookup yields CDR1 SQVTM and CDR2 ANQGSEA. The CDR3 has 8 residues if both end residues are counted. The CDR3 sequence is CSVEGRPI.

This clonotype was observed a few times. The V call is TRBV27, the J call TRBJ2-3, with 7 bases aligning to TRBD2. CDR3 length: 15 residues. V gave up 7 bases and J gave up 5 bases; unmatched junction bases: 12. Germline V lookup: CDR1 MNHEY, CDR2 SMNVEV (reference sequence). The CDR3 loop reads CASTSWGAGKDTQYF. The DNA for the CDR3 is TGTGCCAGCACCTCTTGGGGAGCGGGGAAAGATACGCAGTATTTT.

The chain combines TRBV15 with TRBJ1-6; the D gene is possibly TRBD1 (5 bases). V gave up 1 base and J gave up 10 bases, with 11 bases separating them. The CDR3 has 14 amino acids. The germline CDR1 and CDR2 sequences are LNHNV and YYDKDF (reference sequence). The CDR3 nucleotides are TGTGCCACCAGCAGAGGGGGGTTAGGATCACCCCTCCACTTT. This gives the protein CATSRGGLGSPLHF.

This clonotype was counted between two and nine times. The gene calls are TRBV6-5 and TRBJ1-2, with a tentative D call TRBD1 (5 bases). Deletions cut 4 bases from V and 3 bases from J, with 9 bases between. Per germline, CDR1 MNHEY and CDR2 SVGAGI. The CDR3 is made up of 13 amino acids. This CDR3 reads CASSWQGDYGYTF. The CDR3 DNA follows: TGTGCCAGCAGTTGGCAGGGAGACTATGGCTACACCTTC.

This clonotype was recorded a few times. J is TRBJ2-5 and V is TRBV9; D assignment may be TRBD1 or TRBD2 (6 bases each). Trimming took off 1 base at V and 1 base at J, with 20 bases between the two ends. Germline V gives CDR1 SGDLS, CDR2 YYNGEE. CDR3 size: 18 residues. The CDR3 region is CASSVTGGGGLGQETQYF. The CDR3 DNA reads TGTGCCAGCAGCGTAACAGGAGGGGGAGGCCTCGGCCAAGAGACCCAGTACTTC.

This clonotype was recorded a few times. The junction does not match germline at one end; this may be a read error. The chain uses TRBV7-7 and TRBJ2-5; tentatively, D is TRBD2 (5 bases). The CDR3 extends over 18 amino acids. Germline V lookup: CDR1 SSHAT, CDR2 FNYEAQ (reference sequence). CDR3 DNA: TGTGCTAGCAGCTTAGCCCCCCAGCGGCACCAGAACCAAGAGACCCAGTACTTC. The encoded protein is CASSLAPQRHQNQETQYF.

Of note for this clonotype: One base away lies a much larger clone, so this may be a sequencing read error. This chain connects TRBV12-3 or TRBV12-4 to TRBJ1-4, with a weak D call TRBD1 (6 bases). The CDR3 spans 15 residues. With 10 bases removed from V and 4 bases from J, the gap between germline ends came to 19 bases. The CDR3 bases are TGTGCCAACAGCCGAGGATCGGACAGTAATGAAAAACTGTTTTTT. It specifies CANSRGSDSNEKLFF.

The rearrangement uses TRBV7-6 and TRBJ2-3; TRBD1 might be the D (6 bases). Trimming took off 1 base at V and 2 bases at J, with 13 bases between the two ends. Germline-derived CDR1 and CDR2 are SGHVS and FNYEAQ. The CDR3 sequence is 16 residues long. CDR3 sequence: CASSLVQGLLTDTQYF. In DNA, the CDR3 is TGTGCCAGCAGCTTAGTACAGGGCCTCCTCACAGATACGCAGTATTTT.

Only a few counts were recorded for this clonotype. The chain is built from TRBV4-2 and TRBJ2-3, with unresolved D. The CDR3 sequence is 16 residues long. Trimming pared 0 bases from V and 0 bases from J, leaving 10 bases between. Looked up from germline, CDR1 is LGHNA and CDR2 is YNFKEQ. DNA of the CDR3: TGTGCCAGCAGCCAAGATCCGTTCTCTAGCACAGATACGCAGTATTTT. It encodes CASSQDPFSSTDTQYF.